This T cell receptor beta chain was sequenced during a study of blood T cell repertoires in COVID-19. Study at large: Samples came from the United States, Italy and Spain, spanning acute and convalescent COVID-19. PBMCs, B-cell-depleted T cells, or T cells were the source of the cDNA or gDNA that made up the material.

Those enrolled in Seattle joined during active infection and were followed longitudinally afterward. Per the authors' pipeline: For nucleated cells, counts were estimated from reference gene primer amplification. Using immunoSEQ multiplex PCR, the repertoire was profiled, and TCRdb retains in-frame clones only, with some absent. From that table come the V and J calls and clone size; the DNA was used to work out D and trimming. Among about 220,000 clones listed, roughly 80% were seen once. V was cut by 6 bases and J by 3 bases, with 21 bases left in between. CDR1 is KGHSH, CDR2 LQKENI, per germline. The CDR3 is 17 amino acids. This clone has a handful of counts.

The sequenced sample consisted of peripheral blood. The clonotype comes from a woman in her 70s with COVID-19, enrolled during active disease. V is TRBV18 and J is TRBJ1-5; D might be TRBD1 (5 bases). The CDR3 sequence is CASSPTFFGGNNQPQHF. The DNA for the CDR3 is TGTGCCAGCTCTCCGACATTCTTCGGGGGGAACAATCAGCCCCAGCATTTT. Full variable domain (outside the CDR3, taken from reference TRBV18 and TRBJ1-5): NAGVMQNPRHLVRRRGQEARLRCSPMKGHSHVYWYRQLPEEGLKFMVYLQKENIIDESGMPKERFSAEFPKEGPSILRIQQVVRGDSAAYFCASSPTFFGGNNQPQHFGDGTRLSIL.